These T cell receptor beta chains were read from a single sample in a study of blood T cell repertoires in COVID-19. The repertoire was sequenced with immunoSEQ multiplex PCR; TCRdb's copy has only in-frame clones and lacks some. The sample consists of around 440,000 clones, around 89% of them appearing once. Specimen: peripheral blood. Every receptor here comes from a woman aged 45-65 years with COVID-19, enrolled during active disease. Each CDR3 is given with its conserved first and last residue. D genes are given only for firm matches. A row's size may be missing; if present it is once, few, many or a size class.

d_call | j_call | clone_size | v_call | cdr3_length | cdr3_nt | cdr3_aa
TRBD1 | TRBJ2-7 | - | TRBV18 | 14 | TGTGCCAGCTCCCCCGCCGGACAGGGCTACGAGCAGTACTTC | CASSPAGQGYEQYF
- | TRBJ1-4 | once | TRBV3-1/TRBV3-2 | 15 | TGTGCCAGCAGCCAAGGACCGGGAGGGAGTGAAAAACTGTTTTTT | CASSQGPGGSEKLFF
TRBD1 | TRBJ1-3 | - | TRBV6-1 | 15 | TGTGCCAGCAGTGAGGGGACAGGGGTTGAATACACCATATATTTT | CASSEGTGVEYTIYF
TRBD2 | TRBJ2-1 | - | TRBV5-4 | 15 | TGTGCCAGCAGCTCCCTAGCGGGGGGGTCGAATGAGCAGTTCTTC | CASSSLAGGSNEQFF
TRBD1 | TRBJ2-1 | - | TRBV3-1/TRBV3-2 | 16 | TGTGCCAGCAGCCAAATCGGGACAGGGGGCATCGATGAGCAGTTCTTC | CASSQIGTGGIDEQFF
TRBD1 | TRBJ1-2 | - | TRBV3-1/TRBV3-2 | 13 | TGTGCCACCGGGGACAGGGGCAACTATGGCTACACCTTC | CATGDRGNYGYTF
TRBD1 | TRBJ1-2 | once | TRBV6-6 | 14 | TGTGCCAGCAGTAGGGGGGACAGGGGGCATGGCTACACCTTC | CASSRGDRGHGYTF
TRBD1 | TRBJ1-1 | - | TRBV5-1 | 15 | TGCGCCAGCAGCTTCCTCGGGACAGATTCAACTGAAGCTTTCTTT | CASSFLGTDSTEAFF
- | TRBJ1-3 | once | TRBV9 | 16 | TGTGCCAGCAGCGCCCAACTCGGGGGCTCTGGAAACACCATATATTTT | CASSAQLGGSGNTIYF
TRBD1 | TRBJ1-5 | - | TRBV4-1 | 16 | TGCGCCAGCAGCCACCGACAGGGGGGCAGCAATCAGCCCCAGCATTTT | CASSHRQGGSNQPQHF
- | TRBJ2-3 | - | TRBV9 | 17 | TGTGCCAGCAGCGCACCGTTCTTGCGGGGGCGCACAGATACGCAGTATTTT | CASSAPFLRGRTDTQYF
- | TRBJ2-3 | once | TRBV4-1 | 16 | TGCGCCAGCAGCCAAGCGACGGGGGGCCTCACAGATACGCAGTATTTT | CASSQATGGLTDTQYF
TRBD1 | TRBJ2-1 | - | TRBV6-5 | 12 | TGTGCCAGCAGTTCAGGGGGTGTAAGGCAGTTCTTC | CASSSGGVRQFF
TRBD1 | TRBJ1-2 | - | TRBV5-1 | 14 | TGCGCCAGCAGCTTGGAAGTGACAGGGGTAGGCTACACCTTC | CASSLEVTGVGYTF
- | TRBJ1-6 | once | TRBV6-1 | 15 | TGTGCCAGCAGTGAAGGACCAGGGGTGAATTCACCCCTCCACTTT | CASSEGPGVNSPLHF
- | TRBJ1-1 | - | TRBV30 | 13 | TGTGCCTGGATTCCTGGGCCGGGGACTGAAGCTTTCTTT | CAWIPGPGTEAFF
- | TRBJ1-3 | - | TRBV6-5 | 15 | TGTGCCAGCAGTTACTCGAGAAGCTCTGGAAACACCATATATTTT | CASSYSRSSGNTIYF
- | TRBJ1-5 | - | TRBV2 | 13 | TGTGCCAGCAGTATGGTGGGGCATCAGCCCCAGCATTTT | CASSMVGHQPQHF
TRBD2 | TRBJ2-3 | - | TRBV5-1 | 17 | TGCGCCAGCACTCGACTTGGGACTAGCGGGCCGAGGGATACGCAGTATTTT | CASTRLGTSGPRDTQYF
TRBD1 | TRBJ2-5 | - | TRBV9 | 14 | TGTGCCAGCAGTAAACCTACAGGGGGGGAGACCCAGTACTTC | CASSKPTGGETQYF
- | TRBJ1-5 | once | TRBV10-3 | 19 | TGTGCCATCAGTGAGTCGTACAGGGATATCACTTATAGCAATCAGCCCCAGCATTTT | CAISESYRDITYSNQPQHF
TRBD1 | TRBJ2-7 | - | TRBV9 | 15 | TGTGCCAGCAGCCCACCGGGACAGGGGGCCCACGAGCAGTACTTC | CASSPPGQGAHEQYF
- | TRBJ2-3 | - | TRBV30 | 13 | TGTGCCTGGAGAGGCGGGAGCACAGATACGCAGTATTTT | CAWRGGSTDTQYF
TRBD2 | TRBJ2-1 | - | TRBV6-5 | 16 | TGTGCCAGCAGTTACGGAACGGGGGGGCCATACAATGAGCAGTTCTTC | CASSYGTGGPYNEQFF
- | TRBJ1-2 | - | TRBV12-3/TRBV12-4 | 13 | TGTGCCAGCAGTTTGATGGGAGAGGGTGGCTACACCTTC | CASSLMGEGGYTF
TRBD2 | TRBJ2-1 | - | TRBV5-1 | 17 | TGCGCCAGCAGCCCCGGGAGAGCGGGGGGGCCATTTAATGAGCAGTTCTTC | CASSPGRAGGPFNEQFF
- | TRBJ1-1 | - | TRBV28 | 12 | TGTGCCACCAAAGAGGCGAACACTGAAGCTTTCTTT | CATKEANTEAFF
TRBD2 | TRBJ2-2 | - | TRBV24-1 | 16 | TGTGCCACCAGTGACCCACTAGCGGGGAACACCGGGGAGCTGTTTTTT | CATSDPLAGNTGELFF
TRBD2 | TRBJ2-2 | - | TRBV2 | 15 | TGTGCCAGCAAATGGGACTACCCGAACACCGGGGAGCTGTTTTTT | CASKWDYPNTGELFF
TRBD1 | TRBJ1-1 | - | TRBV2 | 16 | TGTGCCAGCAGTTCCATAAGGACAGGGTGGAACACTGAAGCTTTCTTT | CASSSIRTGWNTEAFF
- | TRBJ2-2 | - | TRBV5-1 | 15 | TGCGCCAGCAGCTTATGGACAGATAACACCGGGGAGCTGTTTTTT | CASSLWTDNTGELFF
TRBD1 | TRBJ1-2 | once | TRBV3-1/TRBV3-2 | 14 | TGTGCCAGCAGCCAAGCAGACAGGGTGGGAGGCTACACCTTC | CASSQADRVGGYTF
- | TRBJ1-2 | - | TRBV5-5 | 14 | TGTGCCAGCACCAATCCCAGTTTTAACTATGGCTACACCTTC | CASTNPSFNYGYTF
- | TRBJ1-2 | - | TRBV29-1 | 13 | TGCAGCGTTGAAGCGACAGTTCGCTATGGCTACACCTTC | CSVEATVRYGYTF
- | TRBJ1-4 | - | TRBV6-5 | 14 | TGTGCCAGCAGTTTGAAGGGGGAAGGGGAAAAACTGTTTTTT | CASSLKGEGEKLFF
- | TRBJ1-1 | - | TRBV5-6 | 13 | TGTGCCAGCAGCTTGGACGAGTGGACTGAAGCTTTCTTT | CASSLDEWTEAFF
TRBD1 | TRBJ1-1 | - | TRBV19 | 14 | TGTGCCAGTAGCCTACAGGGGTTGAACACTGAAGCTTTCTTT | CASSLQGLNTEAFF
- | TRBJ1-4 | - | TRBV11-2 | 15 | TGTGCCAGCAGCTCGATCAGGGGAACTAATGAAAAACTGTTTTTT | CASSSIRGTNEKLFF
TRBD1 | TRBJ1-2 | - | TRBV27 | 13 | TGTGCCAGCCGTACCGGGACAGGGAGCAGGTCGTACTTC | CASRTGTGSRSYF
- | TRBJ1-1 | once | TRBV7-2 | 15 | TGTGCCAGCAGCTTCAAACCCACAGGTTACACTGAAGCTTTCTTT | CASSFKPTGYTEAFF
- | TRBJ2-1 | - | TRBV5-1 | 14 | TGCGCCAGCAGCTTGATGGGGAGATACAATGAGCAGTTCTTC | CASSLMGRYNEQFF
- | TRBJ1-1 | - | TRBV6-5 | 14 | TGTGCCAGCATAAGTAGGACTGGGAACACTGAAGCTTTCTTT | CASISRTGNTEAFF
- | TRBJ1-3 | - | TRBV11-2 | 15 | TGTGCCAGCAGCCCAACCACAGTTTCTGGAAACACCATATATTTT | CASSPTTVSGNTIYF
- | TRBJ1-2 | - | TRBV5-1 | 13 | TGCGCCAGCAGCTCCTCGGGATCTAGCGGCTACACCTTC | CASSSSGSSGYTF
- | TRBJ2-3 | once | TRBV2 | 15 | TGTGCCAGGGGGCCCCGGGCCACGAGCACAGATACGCAGTATTTT | CARGPRATSTDTQYF
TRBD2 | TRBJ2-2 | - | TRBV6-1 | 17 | TGTGCCAGCAGTGGAAGACTAGCGGGGATTTACACCGGGGAGCTGTTTTTT | CASSGRLAGIYTGELFF
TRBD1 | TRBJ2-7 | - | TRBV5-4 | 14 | TGTGCCAGCAGCTCCACAGGGGGAATCTACGAGCAGTACTTC | CASSSTGGIYEQYF
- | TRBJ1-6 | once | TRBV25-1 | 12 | TGTGCCAGCAGTGCCCTAGCGGGGGCCCTCCACTTT | CASSALAGALHF
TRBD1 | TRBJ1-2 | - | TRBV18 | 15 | TGTGCCAGCTCACCGGGACAGGCCCCTGGGAAGGGCTACACCTTC | CASSPGQAPGKGYTF
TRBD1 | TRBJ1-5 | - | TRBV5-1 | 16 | TGCGCCAGCAGCCCCTCAGGGGGTACTAGCAATCAGCCCCAGCATTTT | CASSPSGGTSNQPQHF
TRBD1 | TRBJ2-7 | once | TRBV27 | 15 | TGTGCCAGCAGTTTATCGAGGACAGGGGGCAACGAGCAGTACTTC | CASSLSRTGGNEQYF
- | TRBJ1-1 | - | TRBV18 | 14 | TGTGCCAGCTCACCCCTAGACTCGAACACTGAAGCTTTCTTT | CASSPLDSNTEAFF
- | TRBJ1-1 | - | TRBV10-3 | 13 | TGTGCCATCAGTGAGGCGGACTTGGCCGGAGCTTTCTTT | CAISEADLAGAFF
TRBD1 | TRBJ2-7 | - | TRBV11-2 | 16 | TGTGCCAGCAGCTCCCTGACAGGGTGGTCCCCCTACGAGCAGTACTTC | CASSSLTGWSPYEQYF
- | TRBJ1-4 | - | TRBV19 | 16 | TGTGCCAGTAGTATCCCGAAGGGCGGGAGAGATGAAAAACTGTTTTTT | CASSIPKGGRDEKLFF
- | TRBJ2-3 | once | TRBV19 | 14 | TGTGCCAGTAGTCGTCGGGGGAACACAGATACGCAGTATTTT | CASSRRGNTDTQYF
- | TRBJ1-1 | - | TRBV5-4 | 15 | TGTGCCAGCAGCTCCAACAGGGATAGAAACACTGAAGCTTTCTTT | CASSSNRDRNTEAFF
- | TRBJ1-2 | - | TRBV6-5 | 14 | TGTGCCACGAGGCGAGGGCAGATCTCCTATGGCTACACCTTC | CATRRGQISYGYTF
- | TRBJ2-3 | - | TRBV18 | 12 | TGTGCCAGCGCTAGTGAGGCAGATACGCAGTATTTT | CASASEADTQYF